This TCR beta chain originates from a study of Graves' ophthalmopathy and Graves' hyperthyroidism. This CDR3 is 15 amino acids long. The V gene's germline CDR1 is DFQATT and CDR2 SNEGSKA (reference sequence). Trimming cost V 5 bases and J 2 bases, with 16 bases left between them. This clonotype has at least ten counts. Amplifying from RNA transcripts, the study obtained TCR beta CDR3 regions. HTBI primers were used in a first-round RT-PCR, which preceded a second-round multiplex PCR. TCRdb recomputed calls from the multiplex PCR reads with MiXCR, one row per CDR3 protein. This sample carries approximately 460,000 distinct CDR3 sequences, approximately 15% of them seen once, and the ten largest clones take 8% to 10%.

This clonotype originated in a young woman with Graves' ophthalmopathy. This sequence joins TRBV20-1 and TRBJ1-5; TRBD1 might be the D (5 bases). Sequenced material: blood. CDR3 amino acids: CSAGKGTYGNQPQHF. The CDR3 DNA sequence: TGCAGTGCTGGAAAGGGGACGTATGGCAATCAGCCCCAGCATTTT.